The 30 T cell receptor beta chains reported below all come from one sample, sequenced in a study of PD-1 blockade in mismatch repair-deficient tumors. Assay: immunoSEQ multiplex PCR; the TCRdb copy retains only in-frame clones and omits some. The data contain tens of thousands of clones, 75% to 85% of them singletons. This material consisted of peripheral blood, taken 4 weeks after starting pembrolizumab. Receptors were obtained from an adult with mismatch repair-deficient cancer.

The DNA of the CDR3 is TGTGCCTGGAGTGTAGCCGGAGATACGCAGTATTTT. It codes for CAWSVAGDTQYF. V gene TRBV30 combines with J gene TRBJ2-3; D ambiguous. V was trimmed by 0 bases and J by 5 bases, leaving 6 bases between them. CDR1 is GTSNPN, CDR2 SVGIG, per germline (reference sequence). This CDR3 region has 12 residues.

This clone was counted between two and nine times. The gene calls are TRBV5-4 and TRBJ2-3; D is possibly TRBD2 (6 bases). Trimming took 3 bases from V and 4 from J, leaving 9 bases between them. The CDR3 totals 13 residues. The germline V gene encodes CDR1 SGHNT and CDR2 YYREEE (reference sequence). CDR3 residues: CASSSPGADTQYF. CDR3 nucleotide sequence: TGTGCCAGCAGCTCGCCGGGAGCAGATACGCAGTATTTT.

The chain recombines TRBV30 with TRBJ1-4; TRBD1 might be the D (5 bases). V was clipped by 2 bases and J by 8 bases, with 9 bases between them. This CDR3 has 12 residues. Looked up from germline, CDR1 is GTSNPN and CDR2 is SVGIG (reference sequence). CDR3 region: CAWSLTAEKLFF. The CDR3 DNA reads TGTGCCTGGAGTTTGACAGCAGAAAAACTGTTTTTT.

The V call is TRBV7-8, the J call TRBJ2-7; TRBD2 matches 14 bases. CDR3 length equals 16 residues. CDR1 is SGHVS, CDR2 FQNEAQ, per germline. The J segment lost 5 bases and the V segment lost 5 bases, leaving 8 bases of the junction unmatched. CDR3 loop: CASSGRLAGGPNEQYF. CDR3 sequence (DNA): TGTGCCAGCAGCGGGCGACTAGCGGGAGGGCCCAACGAGCAGTACTTC. Drawing the rest from reference TRBV7-8 and TRBJ2-7, the complete variable domain is GAGVSQSPRYKVAKRGQDVALRCDPISGHVSLFWYQQALGQGPEFLTYFQNEAQLDKSGLPSDRFFAERPEGSVSTLKIQRTQQEDSAVYLCASSGRLAGGPNEQYFGPGTRLTVT.

The chain carries TRBV7-9 and TRBJ2-7, with 9 bases aligning to TRBD1. V shed 5 bases, J shed 3 bases, and the junction held 2 bases outside the gene matches. The CDR3 consists of 13 residues. CDR1 and CDR2 from the germline V gene are SEHNR and FQNEAQ (reference sequence). CDR3 amino acids: CASSPGQGYEQYF. The CDR3 DNA reads TGTGCCAGCAGCCCGGGACAGGGCTACGAGCAGTACTTC. The full variable domain, completed using reference TRBV7-9 and TRBJ2-7, is DTGVSQNPRHKITKRGQNVTFRCDPISEHNRLYWYRQTLGQGPEFLTYFQNEAQLEKSRLLSDRFSAERPKGSFSTLEIQRTEQGDSAMYLCASSPGQGYEQYFGPGTRLTVT.

This clone showed up just once. The chain is built from TRBV7-6 and TRBJ1-1; TRBD1 is a possible D gene (5 bases). Trimming left V 5 bases short and J 0 bases short, with 10 bases between. CDR3 length equals 14 residues. Germline V lookup: CDR1 SGHVS, CDR2 FNYEAQ. The CDR3 is CASSRRGMNTEAFF. CDR3 in DNA: TGTGCCAGCAGCCGACGGGGGATGAACACTGAAGCTTTCTTT.

This clone was observed a single time. The genes are TRBV15 and TRBJ2-2, with 9 bases fitting TRBD1. V dropped 4 bases and J dropped 9; count of bases not matched to a gene: 9. Germline CDR1 and CDR2: LNHNV and YYDKDF (reference sequence). CDR3 length: 15 amino acids. The CDR3 DNA is TGTGCCACCAGCAACAAGGGGACAGGGTACCGGGAGCTGTTTTTT. Its translation is CATSNKGTGYRELFF.

The rearrangement links TRBV5-1 to TRBJ2-1; tentative D call: TRBD2 (6 bases). Per germline, CDR1 SGHRS and CDR2 YFSETQ. Trimming pared 0 bases from V and 14 bases from J, leaving 18 bases between. This CDR3 region has 14 residues. The CDR3 loop is CASSLGRANHLKFF. The CDR3, as DNA: TGCGCCAGCAGCTTGGGGAGGGCCAATCATCTGAAGTTCTTC. Full variable domain (outside the CDR3, taken from reference TRBV5-1 and TRBJ2-1): KAGVTQTPRYLIKTRGQQVTLSCSPISGHRSVSWYQQTPGQGLQFLFEYFSETQRNKGNFPGRFSGRQFSNSRSEMNVSTLELGDSALYLCASSLGRANHLKFFGPGTRLTVL.

The V call is TRBV19, the J call TRBJ2-1; 10 bases line up with TRBD2. This CDR3 comprises 15 residues. Germline CDR1 LNHDA, CDR2 SQIVND (reference sequence). Unmatched junction bases numbered 3, after V lost 5 bases and J lost 2 bases. Written as DNA, the CDR3 is TGTGCCAGTAGTGCCCTAGCGGGAGCCTACAATGAGCAGTTCTTC. It encodes CASSALAGAYNEQFF.

The chain is built from TRBV6-6 and TRBJ2-7; no clear D. Trimming pared 8 bases from V and 2 bases from J, leaving 13 bases between. Per germline, CDR1 MNHNY and CDR2 SVGAGI (reference sequence). This CDR3 is 13 amino acids long. CDR3 region: CASGKTFTYEQYF. DNA for the CDR3: TGTGCCAGCGGAAAGACCTTTACCTACGAGCAGTACTTC.

This chain joins TRBV29-1 and TRBJ2-7, with 7 positions matching TRBD2. Trimming took 6 bases from V and 6 from J; bases not matched to a gene: 8. The CDR3 spans 12 residues. Germline V gene lookup returns CDR1 SQVTM and CDR2 ANQGSEA. The CDR3 region is CSVVSGKGEQYF. CDR3 nucleotides: TGCAGCGTCGTCAGCGGGAAGGGCGAGCAGTACTTC.

V is TRBV13 and J is TRBJ2-1; TRBD1 agrees at 7 bases. J gave up 1 base and V 5 bases, and 8 bases lay outside the gene matches. Germline CDR1 reads PRHDT; CDR2 reads FYEKMQ (reference sequence). The CDR3 has 16 residues. This CDR3 reads CASSDRDSASYNEQFF. The CDR3 DNA is TGTGCCAGCAGCGACCGGGACAGCGCTTCCTACAATGAGCAGTTCTTC.

The chain uses TRBV19 and TRBJ2-7; D is unresolved. V was shortened by 10 bases and J by 4 bases, with 11 bases between the two germline ends. Germline CDR1 is LNHDA and CDR2 is SQIVND (reference sequence). The CDR3 is made up of 11 amino acids. CDR3 region: CAKLLCYEQYF. In nucleotides, the CDR3 is TGTGCCAAACTATTATGTTACGAGCAGTACTTC. The full variable domain, its missing parts supplied by reference TRBV19 and TRBJ2-7, is DGGITQSPKYLFRKEGQNVTLSCEQNLNHDAMYWYRQDPGQGLRLIYYSQIVNDFQKGDIAEGYSVSREKKESFPLTVTSAQKNPTAFYLCAKLLCYEQYFGPGTRLTVT.

This clone was recorded a few times. This chain joins TRBV5-6 and TRBJ2-7; 11 nucleotides align to TRBD2. Germline loops: CDR1 SGHDT, CDR2 YYEEEE. V trimming: 0 bases; J trimming: 0 bases; junction bases outside the gene matches: 2. The CDR3 totals 16 residues. CDR3 sequence: CASSLGLAGSSYEQYF. DNA of the CDR3: TGTGCCAGCAGCTTGGGACTAGCGGGGAGCTCCTACGAGCAGTACTTC.

The V gene is TRBV7-6, the J gene TRBJ2-5; a weak D match, TRBD2 (5 bases). Germline V gene lookup returns CDR1 SGHVS and CDR2 FNYEAQ. This CDR3 spans 17 amino acids. V was clipped by 1 base and J by 5 bases, with 20 bases between them. The CDR3 region is CASSLGFGVPKSETQYF. Written as DNA, the CDR3 is TGTGCCAGCAGCTTAGGGTTCGGGGTCCCAAAGTCGGAGACCCAGTACTTC.

The chain's CDR3 is CASTGGTAQETQYF. The CDR3, as DNA: TGTGCCAGCACTGGGGGGACGGCACAAGAGACCCAGTACTTC. V is TRBV6-5 and J is TRBJ2-5, with D possibly TRBD2 on 6 matching bases. Germline CDR1 is MNHEY and CDR2 is SVGAGI. Trimming stripped 7 bases from V and 2 bases from J, with 14 bases between. The CDR3 runs 14 residues.

This clone occurred once. This chain connects TRBV9 to TRBJ2-1; D is possibly TRBD1 (6 bases). The germline CDR1 and CDR2 sequences are SGDLS and YYNGEE. This CDR3 comprises 13 residues. Trimming took 0 bases from V and 10 from J, leaving 11 bases between them. CDR3 loop: CASSVEQGLEQFF. The CDR3 DNA is TGTGCCAGCAGCGTAGAACAGGGATTGGAGCAGTTCTTC.

J is TRBJ2-7 and V is TRBV5-5; TRBD2 might be the D (5 bases). The germline V gene has CDR1 SGHKS and CDR2 YYEKEE (reference sequence). Trimming removed 4 bases at V and 5 bases at J, with 10 bases between. CDR3 length equals 12 residues. DNA of the CDR3: TGTGCCAGCAGCAACGGGAAGAACGAGCAGTACTTC. Translating gives CASSNGKNEQYF.

The chain combines TRBV5-1 with TRBJ2-7; D may match TRBD1 or TRBD2 (5 bases each). The CDR3 is 17 amino acids. V was cut by 5 bases and J by 3 bases, with 24 bases left in between. In germline, CDR1 is SGHRS, CDR2 YFSETQ. The CDR3 coding sequence is TGCGCCAGCAGAGTTCGAATCAGCGGCGATAGGGGCTACGAGCAGTACTTC. It yields the protein CASRVRISGDRGYEQYF.

The chain carries TRBV6-1 and TRBJ2-5; 11 bases line up with TRBD1. CDR3 length: 15 amino acids. V shed 8 bases and J 4 bases; nucleotides not matched to a gene: 9. CDR1 and CDR2 from the germline V gene are MNHNS and SASEGT. CDR3 protein: CASFYGQGAGETQYF. The CDR3 bases are TGTGCCAGCTTTTATGGACAGGGGGCAGGAGAGACCCAGTACTTC.

The chain has TRBV28 and TRBJ2-2, with 7 bases matching TRBD1. Germline CDR1 MDHEN, CDR2 SYDVKM. Unmatched junction bases numbered 7, after V lost 4 bases and J lost 5 bases. This CDR3 is built from 15 residues. The CDR3: CASSSGQEDTGELFF. Written as DNA, the CDR3 is TGTGCCAGCAGTTCCGGACAGGAAGATACCGGGGAGCTGTTTTTT.

The V and J genes are TRBV6-6 and TRBJ1-1; D is undetermined. V was shortened by 1 base and J by 1 base, with 7 bases between the two germline ends. Germline V lookup: CDR1 MNHNY, CDR2 SVGAGI (reference sequence). The CDR3 length is 14 residues. CDR3 residues: CASSYFQRNTEAFF. Here the CDR3 DNA reads TGTGCCAGCAGTTACTTCCAGAGGAACACTGAAGCTTTCTTT.

The rearrangement joins TRBV18 to TRBJ2-7; D not resolved. Trimming pared 2 bases from V and 0 bases from J, leaving 20 bases between. The germline V gene encodes CDR1 KGHSH and CDR2 LQKENI. The CDR3 extends over 18 amino acids. CDR3 protein: CASSPGFDKRPRSYEQYF. CDR3 DNA sequence: TGTGCCAGCTCACCAGGCTTTGACAAACGACCTCGCTCCTACGAGCAGTACTTC.

This clone was recorded only once. The rearrangement links TRBV19 to TRBJ1-5; TRBD1 matches 7 bases. The CDR3 extends over 19 amino acids. J was trimmed by 2 bases and V by 3 bases; bases with no gene match: 16. Germline lookup yields CDR1 LNHDA and CDR2 SQIVND (reference sequence). The CDR3 nucleotides are TGTGCCAGTAGTATCTATCCGGGAGACAGGGATGACGGCAATCAGCCCCAGCATTTT. As protein: CASSIYPGDRDDGNQPQHF.

The chain is built from TRBV15 and TRBJ2-1; D unclear. Germline V gene sequence: CDR1 LNHNV, CDR2 YYDKDF (reference sequence). The CDR3 has 13 residues. Trimming left V 6 bases short and J 3 bases short, with 9 bases between. CDR3 residues: CATSLGRYNEQFF. The CDR3, as DNA: TGTGCCACCAGTCTCGGACGCTACAATGAGCAGTTCTTC.

The chain carries TRBV5-5 and TRBJ2-1; 9 bases line up with TRBD2. The length of the CDR3 is 16 residues. Germline V gene lookup returns CDR1 SGHKS and CDR2 YYEKEE (reference sequence). The trim removed 0 bases at V and 6 bases at J, leaving 7 bases unmatched. The CDR3, as DNA: TGTGCCAGCAGCTTGGAATTCCAGCGGGAGGTCAATGAGCAGTTCTTC. Amino acid sequence: CASSLEFQREVNEQFF.

The chain is built from TRBV5-1 and TRBJ2-7, with 10 bases matching TRBD1. The CDR3 loop spans 14 amino acids. V shed 2 bases, J shed 5 bases, and the junction held 4 bases outside the gene matches. The germline V gene has CDR1 SGHRS and CDR2 YFSETQ. CDR3 amino acids: CASSFDRGLHEQYF. Written as DNA, the CDR3 is TGCGCCAGCAGCTTCGACAGGGGGCTCCACGAGCAGTACTTC.

The rearrangement links TRBV11-2 to TRBJ2-1; 14 bases line up with TRBD2. V was clipped by 1 base and J by 8 bases; unmatched bases: 7. The CDR3 loop spans 17 amino acids. Germline V gives CDR1 SGHAT, CDR2 FQNNGV. CDR3 DNA: TGTGCCAGCAGCTTAGGACTAGCGGGAGGGCTTAGGGATGAGCAGTTCTTC. It specifies CASSLGLAGGLRDEQFF.

This clone is a singleton in its sample. V gene TRBV4-3 combines with J gene TRBJ2-1, with 10 bases that match TRBD2. CDR1 and CDR2 from the germline V gene are LGHNA and YSLEER. The CDR3 length is 14 residues. V dropped 3 bases and J dropped 6; count of bases not matched to a gene: 2. DNA of the CDR3: TGCGCCAGCAGCCACCTAGCGGGAGTCAATGAGCAGTTCTTC. The encoded protein is CASSHLAGVNEQFF.

J is TRBJ2-5 and V is TRBV7-9, with D possibly TRBD2 on 5 matching bases. The V gene's germline CDR1 is SEHNR and CDR2 FQNEAQ (reference sequence). The CDR3 contains 15 residues. Trimming stripped 6 bases from V and 5 bases from J, with 19 bases between. The CDR3 bases are TGTGCCAGCAGTTCCCGACTGGAACCGGGGGAGACCCAGTACTTC. This translates into CASSSRLEPGETQYF. The full variable domain, in which reference TRBV7-9 and TRBJ2-5 provide the parts outside the CDR3, is DTGVSQNPRHKITKRGQNVTFRCDPISEHNRLYWYRQTLGQGPEFLTYFQNEAQLEKSRLLSDRFSAERPKGSFSTLEIQRTEQGDSAMYLCASSSRLEPGETQYFGPGTRLLVL.